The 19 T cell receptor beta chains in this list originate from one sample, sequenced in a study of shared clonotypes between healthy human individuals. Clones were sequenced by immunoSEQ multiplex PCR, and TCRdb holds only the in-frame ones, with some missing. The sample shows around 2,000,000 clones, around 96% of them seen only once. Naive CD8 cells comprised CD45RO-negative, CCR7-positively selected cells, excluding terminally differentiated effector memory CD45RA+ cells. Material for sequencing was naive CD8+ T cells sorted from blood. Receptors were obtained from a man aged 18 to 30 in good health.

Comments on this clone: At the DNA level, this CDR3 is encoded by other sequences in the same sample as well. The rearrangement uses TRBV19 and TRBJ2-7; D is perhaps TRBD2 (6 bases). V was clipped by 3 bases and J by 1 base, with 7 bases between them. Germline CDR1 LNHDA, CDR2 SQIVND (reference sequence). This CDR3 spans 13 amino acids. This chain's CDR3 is CASSIGGSYEQYF. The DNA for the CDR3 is TGTGCCAGTAGTATTGGGGGGTCCTACGAGCAGTACTTC.

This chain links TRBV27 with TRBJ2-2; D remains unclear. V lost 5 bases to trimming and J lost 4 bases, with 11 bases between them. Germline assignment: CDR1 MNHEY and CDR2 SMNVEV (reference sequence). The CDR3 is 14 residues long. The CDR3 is CASSPLPITGELFF. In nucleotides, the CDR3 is TGTGCCAGCAGTCCCCTCCCGATCACCGGGGAGCTGTTTTTT.

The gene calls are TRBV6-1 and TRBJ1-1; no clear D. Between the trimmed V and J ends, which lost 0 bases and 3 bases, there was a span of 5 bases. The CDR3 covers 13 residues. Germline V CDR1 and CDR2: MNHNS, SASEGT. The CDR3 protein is CASSEALDTEAFF. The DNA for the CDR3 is TGTGCCAGCAGTGAAGCGCTTGACACTGAAGCTTTCTTT.

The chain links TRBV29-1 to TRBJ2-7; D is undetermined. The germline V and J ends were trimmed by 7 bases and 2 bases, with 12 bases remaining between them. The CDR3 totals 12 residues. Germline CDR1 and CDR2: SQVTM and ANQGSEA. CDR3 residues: CSAEDIAYEQYF. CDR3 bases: TGCAGCGCCGAAGACATTGCCTACGAGCAGTACTTC.

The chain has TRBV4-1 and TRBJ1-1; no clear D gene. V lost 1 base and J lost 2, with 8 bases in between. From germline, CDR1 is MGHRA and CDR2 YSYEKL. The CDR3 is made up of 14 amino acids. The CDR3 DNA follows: TGCGCCAGCAGCCAAGTTGGGGATAACACTGAAGCTTTCTTT. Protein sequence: CASSQVGDNTEAFF.

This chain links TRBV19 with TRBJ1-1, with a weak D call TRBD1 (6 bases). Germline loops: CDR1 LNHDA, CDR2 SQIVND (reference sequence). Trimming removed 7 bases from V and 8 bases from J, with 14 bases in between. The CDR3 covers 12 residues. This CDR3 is CASISGTLEAFF. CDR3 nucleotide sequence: TGTGCCAGTATAAGCGGGACACTCGAAGCTTTCTTT.

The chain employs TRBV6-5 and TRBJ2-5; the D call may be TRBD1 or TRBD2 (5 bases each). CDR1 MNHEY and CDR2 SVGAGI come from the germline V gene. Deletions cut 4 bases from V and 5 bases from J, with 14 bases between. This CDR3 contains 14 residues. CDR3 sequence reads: CASSSGWGAETQYF. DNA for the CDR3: TGTGCCAGCAGTTCAGGGTGGGGAGCCGAGACCCAGTACTTC.

In DNA form, the CDR3 reads TGTGCCAGCAGCTTAGCGGGACTAGGAGAGACCCAGTACTTC. Protein sequence: CASSLAGLGETQYF. The V and J genes are TRBV7-8 and TRBJ2-5, with TRBD2 matching over 8 bases. The V and J ends lost 0 bases and 4 bases, in that order; junction bases with no gene match: 1. CDR3 size: 14 residues. Germline loops: CDR1 SGHVS, CDR2 FQNEAQ.

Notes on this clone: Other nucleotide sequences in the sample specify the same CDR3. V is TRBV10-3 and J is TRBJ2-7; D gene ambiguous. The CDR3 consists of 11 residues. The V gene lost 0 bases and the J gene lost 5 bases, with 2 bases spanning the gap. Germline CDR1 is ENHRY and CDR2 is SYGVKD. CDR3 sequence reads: CAISESHEQYF. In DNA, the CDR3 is TGTGCCATCAGTGAGTCGCACGAGCAGTACTTC.

The CDR3 region is CASSRLAGEGVDTQYF. The CDR3 nucleotides are TGTGCCAGCAGCCGACTAGCGGGAGAAGGGGTAGATACGCAGTATTTT. The chain couples TRBV7-6 to TRBJ2-3; TRBD2 matches 12 bases. V lost 5 bases to trimming and J lost 5 bases; unmatched junction nucleotides: 8. This CDR3 has 16 amino acids. Germline CDR1 SGHVS, CDR2 FNYEAQ.

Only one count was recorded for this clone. The CDR3 DNA reads as TGCGCCAGCAGCCAATCGGGACCGCGACAAGAGACCCAGTACTTC. It yields the protein CASSQSGPRQETQYF. The chain is built from TRBV4-1 and TRBJ2-5, with D perhaps assigned TRBD1 or TRBD2 (5 bases each). This CDR3 contains 15 residues. Between the trimmed V and J ends, which lost 2 bases and 2 bases, there was a span of 12 bases. The germline CDR1 and CDR2 sequences are MGHRA and YSYEKL.

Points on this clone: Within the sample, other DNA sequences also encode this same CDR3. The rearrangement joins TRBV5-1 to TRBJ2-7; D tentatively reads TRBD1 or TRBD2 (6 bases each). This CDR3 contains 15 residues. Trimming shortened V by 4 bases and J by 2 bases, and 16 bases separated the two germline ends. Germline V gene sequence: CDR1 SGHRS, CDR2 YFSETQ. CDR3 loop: CASSPPGGYPYEQYF. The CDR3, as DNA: TGCGCCAGCAGCCCCCCCGGGGGCTACCCCTACGAGCAGTACTTC.

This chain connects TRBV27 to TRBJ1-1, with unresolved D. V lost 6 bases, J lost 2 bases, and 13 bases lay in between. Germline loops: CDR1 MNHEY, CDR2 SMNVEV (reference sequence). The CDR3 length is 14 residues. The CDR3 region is CASSLIGSNTEAFF. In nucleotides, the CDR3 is TGTGCCAGCAGCCTGATTGGGAGTAACACTGAAGCTTTCTTT.

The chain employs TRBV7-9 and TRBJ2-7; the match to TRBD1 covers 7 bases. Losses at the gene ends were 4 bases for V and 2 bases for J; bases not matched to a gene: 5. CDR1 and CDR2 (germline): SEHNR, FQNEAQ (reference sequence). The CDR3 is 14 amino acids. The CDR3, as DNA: TGTGCCAGCAGCTCGGGGACAGATGCCTACGAGCAGTACTTC. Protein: CASSSGTDAYEQYF.

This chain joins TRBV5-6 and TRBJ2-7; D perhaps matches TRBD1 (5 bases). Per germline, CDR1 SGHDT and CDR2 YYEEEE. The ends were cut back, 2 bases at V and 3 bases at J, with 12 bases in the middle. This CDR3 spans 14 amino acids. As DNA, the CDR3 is TGTGCCAGCAGCTTAGCTGGGGCGTTCTACGAGCAGTACTTC. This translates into CASSLAGAFYEQYF.

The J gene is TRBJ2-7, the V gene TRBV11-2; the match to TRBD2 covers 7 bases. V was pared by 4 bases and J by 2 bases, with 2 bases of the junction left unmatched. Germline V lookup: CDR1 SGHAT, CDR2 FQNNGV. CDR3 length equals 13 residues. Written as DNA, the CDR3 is TGTGCCAGCAGCTACGGGACTACCTACGAGCAGTACTTC. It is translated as CASSYGTTYEQYF.

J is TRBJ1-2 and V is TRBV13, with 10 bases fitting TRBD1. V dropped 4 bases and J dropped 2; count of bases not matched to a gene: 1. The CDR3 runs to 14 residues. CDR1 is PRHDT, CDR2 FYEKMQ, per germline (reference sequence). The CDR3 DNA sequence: TGTGCCAGCAGCTCGGACAGGGGGAACTATGGCTACACCTTC. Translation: CASSSDRGNYGYTF.

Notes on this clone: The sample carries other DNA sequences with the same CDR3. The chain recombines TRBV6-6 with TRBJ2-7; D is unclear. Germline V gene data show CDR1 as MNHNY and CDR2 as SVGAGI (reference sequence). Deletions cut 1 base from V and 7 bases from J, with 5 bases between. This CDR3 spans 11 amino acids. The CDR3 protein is CASSYLGEQYF. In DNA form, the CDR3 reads TGTGCCAGCAGTTACTTGGGGGAGCAGTACTTC.

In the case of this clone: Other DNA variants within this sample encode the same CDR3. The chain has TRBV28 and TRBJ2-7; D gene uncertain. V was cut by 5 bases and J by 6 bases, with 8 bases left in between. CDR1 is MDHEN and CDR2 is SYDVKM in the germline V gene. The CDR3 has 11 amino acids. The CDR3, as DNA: TGTGCCAGCAGTCCCCCCGGCGAGCAGTACTTC. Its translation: CASSPPGEQYF.